These T cell receptor beta chains were read from a single sample in a study of cytomegalovirus exposure and HLA in healthy donors. Produced via immunoSEQ multiplex PCR; TCRdb's table is partial and in-frame only. The repertoire holds more than 150,000 clones, with around 80% as singletons. The material sequenced was PBMCs. The source of these receptors is a woman in her 50s in good health and CMV-seropositive. The CDR3 runs from the conserved cysteine through the conserved F or W. The D gene is left open where the match is weak. Clone size appears in some rows only: once, few, many, or a class for an expanded clone.

once TRBJ2-2 TRBD2 TRBV19 TGTGCCAGTAGTATCCTCCTTCGGAGGCGGGAGGGCCCTGGCGGGGAGCTGTTTTTT CASSILLRRREGPGGELFF
NA TRBJ2-7 TRBD1 TRBV2 TGTGCCAGCAGTGAAGAAGGGCCAGGGGGTATCAACGAGCAGTACTTC CASSEEGPGGINEQYF
NA TRBJ1-2 TRBD1 TRBV19 TGTGCCAGTAGTATAGCCGCCGGGACAGGGGCCTACACCTTC CASSIAAGTGAYTF
NA TRBJ2-5 TRBD1 TRBV10-2 TGCGCCACCGGAAAGGGGGCCTGGGAGACCCAGTACTTC CATGKGAWETQYF
NA TRBJ1-5 TRBD1 TRBV6-1 TGTGCCACCCGTGACAGGGACAATCAGCCCCAGCATTTT CATRDRDNQPQHF
NA TRBJ1-5 NA TRBV5-5 TGTGCCAGCAGCTTGGGAGGATCGTTTAGCAATCAGCCCCAGCATTTT CASSLGGSFSNQPQHF
few TRBJ1-6 TRBD1 TRBV11-2 TGTGCCAGCAAAATCGGACAGGGGTATTCACCCCTCCACTTT CASKIGQGYSPLHF
NA TRBJ2-7 TRBD1 TRBV4-2 TGTGCCAGCAGCCCCGGGGACAGGGGCTCCTACGAGCAGTACTTC CASSPGDRGSYEQYF
NA TRBJ2-7 NA TRBV9 TGTGCCAGCAGCGTAGGGGCCCGGGAAGGGTCCTACGAGCAGTACTTC CASSVGAREGSYEQYF
NA TRBJ1-2 TRBD1 TRBV7-9 TGTGCCAGCAGCTACTCCGGGACAGCGCTTAACTATGGCTACACCTTC CASSYSGTALNYGYTF
NA TRBJ2-7 NA TRBV5-1 TGCGCCAGCAGCTTGGACAGGAGAGCCTACGAGCAGTACTTC CASSLDRRAYEQYF
NA TRBJ1-1 NA TRBV18 TGTGCCAGCTCACCACCAAACAGGGTGCGGGACACTGAAGCTTTCTTT CASSPPNRVRDTEAFF
NA TRBJ1-3 TRBD1 TRBV30 TGTGCCTGGAGTGTATGGCCGGGACAGGGGGGAGGAAACACCATATATTTT CAWSVWPGQGGGNTIYF
NA TRBJ2-7 TRBD1 TRBV9 TGTGCCAGCAGCGTAGGACGGGACAGGGCCTCCTACGAGCAGTACTTC CASSVGRDRASYEQYF
NA TRBJ1-1 NA TRBV14 TGTGCCAGCAGCTCGGGGAGAAGAACTGAAGCTTTCTTT CASSSGRRTEAFF
NA TRBJ2-3 TRBD1 TRBV7-2 TGTGCCAGCAGCCATCAAATGACAGGGGGCGTCGCAGATACGCAGTATTTT CASSHQMTGGVADTQYF
NA TRBJ1-2 NA TRBV15 TGTGCCACCAGCAGAGAGGGGGGAGCTCTGGGCTACACCTTC CATSREGGALGYTF
NA TRBJ1-2 NA TRBV7-2 TGTGCCAGCAGCTTAAATCCAGGGTTTAACTATGGCTACACCTTC CASSLNPGFNYGYTF
NA TRBJ1-2 TRBD1 TRBV5-1 TGCGCCAGCAGCGAGGGACAGAACTATGGCTACACCTTC CASSEGQNYGYTF
NA TRBJ2-2 NA TRBV14 TGTGCCAGCAGCCACTTTTCCGCAGGGAACACCGGGGAGCTGTTTTTT CASSHFSAGNTGELFF
NA TRBJ2-3 NA TRBV11-1 TGTGCCAGCAGCTTATCAGACAGAATGGGAGATACGCAGTATTTT CASSLSDRMGDTQYF
NA TRBJ1-1 NA TRBV7-9 TGTGCCAGCAGCACGGGGTTTGAAGCTTTCTTT CASSTGFEAFF
NA TRBJ2-1 NA TRBV6-5 TGTGCCACCTATAAAGGGGGGGGAGTCAATGAGCAGTTCTTC CATYKGGGVNEQFF
NA TRBJ1-4 NA TRBV7-6 TGTGCCAGCAGCCCCCAGACGGGGACTAATGAAAAACTGTTTTTT CASSPQTGTNEKLFF
NA TRBJ1-6 NA TRBV7-9 TGTTCCAGCAGCTTAAAAGCAGGTCTCAATTCACCCCTCCACTTT CSSSLKAGLNSPLHF
NA TRBJ1-1 NA TRBV14 TGTGCCAGCAGCCAATCTTGGACAAACTGGGCTTTCTTT CASSQSWTNWAFF
NA TRBJ2-7 TRBD2 TRBV28 TGTGCCAGTGGGATTGGGAGGGTTCGATCCTACGAGCAGTACTTC CASGIGRVRSYEQYF
few TRBJ1-1 NA TRBV7-9 TGTTCCAGCAGCTTTACTGGGGGGGGTTCCAGCACTGAAGCTTTCTTT CSSSFTGGGSSTEAFF
NA TRBJ1-5 NA TRBV7-3 TGTGCCAGCAGCCGAGGTCCCAATCAGCCCCAGCATTTT CASSRGPNQPQHF
NA TRBJ2-2 TRBD1 TRBV5-6 TGTGCCAGCAGCCGGACAGGGGTTGACACCGGGGAGCTGTTTTTT CASSRTGVDTGELFF
once TRBJ1-2 TRBD1 TRBV28 TGTGCCAGCAGACAGGGGGCGAATGACGGCTACACCTTC CASRQGANDGYTF
NA TRBJ1-5 NA TRBV7-9 TGTGCCAGCAGCTTTCAGGAATATCAGCCCCAGCATTTT CASSFQEYQPQHF
NA TRBJ2-5 TRBD2 TRBV19 TGTGCCAGTAGTATGGCGGGAGGGCCCGAGACCCAGTACTTC CASSMAGGPETQYF
NA TRBJ1-2 TRBD1 TRBV27 TGTGCCAGCAGTTTATTCTCCGTTGAGGGGGCGTCGGTCTATGGCTACACCTTC CASSLFSVEGASVYGYTF
NA TRBJ1-2 NA TRBV5-1 TGCGCCAGCAGCGAGGAGAACTATGGCTACACCTTC CASSEENYGYTF
NA TRBJ2-7 NA TRBV7-2 TGTGCCAGCAGCGAAAGGGGACTGTCGGGGGTCTACGAGCAGTACTTC CASSERGLSGVYEQYF
NA TRBJ1-2 NA TRBV29-1 TGCAGCGTTGATGACAGGCCCGTTAACTATGGCTACACCTTC CSVDDRPVNYGYTF
few TRBJ1-5 TRBD1 TRBV29-1 TGCAGCGTAGGGGACAGGGGTGGCCAGCCCCAGCATTTT CSVGDRGGQPQHF
NA TRBJ1-2 NA TRBV2 TGTGCCAGCAAACCCAACAGCAGAGGCTACACCTTC CASKPNSRGYTF
once TRBJ1-2 TRBD1 TRBV10-3 TGTGCCATCAGCCGAGCTCCGGGACAGGGGGCTGGGTTGAACTATGGCTACACCTTC CAISRAPGQGAGLNYGYTF
NA TRBJ2-7 NA TRBV5-1 TGCGCCAGCAGCTCACAGGAGAGAGGCGAGCAGTACTTC CASSSQERGEQYF
NA TRBJ1-6 TRBD1 TRBV19 TGTGCCAGTAGTCGTCAGGACAGGGCTAATTCACCCCTCCACTTT CASSRQDRANSPLHF
once TRBJ1-1 TRBD1 TRBV29-1 TGCAGCGTTAGACAGGGACGTACTGAAGCTTTCTTT CSVRQGRTEAFF
NA TRBJ2-2 NA TRBV5-1 TGCGCCAGCAGCTTTGCTGGGGGCCTGAACACCGGGGAGCTGTTTTTT CASSFAGGLNTGELFF
NA TRBJ2-7 NA TRBV27 TGTGCCAGCAGTTTAACGCTCGAGATCGGGGGGCCCTACGAGCAGTACTTC CASSLTLEIGGPYEQYF
NA TRBJ2-7 TRBD1 TRBV7-8 TGTGCCAGCAGGAGGGACAGGGAGGGGAACGAGCAGTACTTC CASRRDREGNEQYF
NA TRBJ2-7 TRBD2 TRBV7-2 TGTGCCAGCAGCGTAGGGACTAGCGGGAGCTACGAGCAGTACTTC CASSVGTSGSYEQYF
NA TRBJ2-2 TRBD2 TRBV7-3 TGTGCCAGCAGCTTGTTAGCGGGAGTGGGCACCGGGGAGCTGTTTTTT CASSLLAGVGTGELFF
NA TRBJ2-1 NA TRBV9 TGTGCCAGCAGCGCCGGGACAACGTCCTACAATGAGCAGTTCTTC CASSAGTTSYNEQFF
NA TRBJ2-7 NA TRBV7-9 TGTGCCAGCAGCTTAGTCCCCCCCCGGTACGAGCAGTACTTC CASSLVPPRYEQYF
NA TRBJ2-3 TRBD2 TRBV6-4 TGTGCCAGCAGTGACTCACTAGCGGGAGCAGATACGCAGTATTTT CASSDSLAGADTQYF
few TRBJ2-3 NA TRBV30 TGTGCCTGGAGTCTGGGCGGAGGATCAGATACGCAGTATTTT CAWSLGGGSDTQYF
once TRBJ2-2 NA TRBV4-2 TGTGCCAGCACCAGCGTGGGTGCATCCGGGGAGCTGTTTTTT CASTSVGASGELFF
few TRBJ2-7 NA TRBV6-6 TGTGCCAGCAGTTACAAAGGGAGCTACGAGCAGTACTTC CASSYKGSYEQYF
NA TRBJ1-1 NA TRBV19 TGTGCCAGTAGTAACTTTCAAACGCCGATGAACACTGAAGCTTTCTTT CASSNFQTPMNTEAFF